Following are 6 T cell receptor beta chains from one sample sequenced in a study of blood T cell repertoires in COVID-19 (dated by TCRdb to 2019 to 2021). The library was obtained by the immunoSEQ multiplex PCR assay. TCRdb provides this immuneACCESS table in a form limited to in-frame rearrangements. Some clones are lacking; in checked studies, under half of them reflect an unresolved V gene, and why the rest are absent is not known. This sample comprises 75,000 to 90,000 clones, around 90% of them detected only once. Approximately 8.1% of the sample comes from the top ten. Sequences were obtained from peripheral blood. These receptors all come from a man older than 75 with active or convalescent COVID-19.

The table lists this clone with a few counts. The chain uses TRBV5-1 and TRBJ1-4; TRBD1 is a possible D gene (6 bases). The length of the CDR3 is 17 residues. Germline CDR1 and CDR2: SGHRS and YFSETQ. Trimming left V 4 bases short and J 4 bases short, with 20 bases between. CDR3 sequence (DNA): TGCGCCAGCAGCCCGGGGACATTTGGGAGCGGTAATGAAAAACTGTTTTTT. Translating gives CASSPGTFGSGNEKLFF.

The chain is built from TRBV30 and TRBJ1-1; perhaps TRBD1 as D (5 bases). The V end was cut by 8 bases, the J end by 2 bases, with 15 bases between. The CDR3 has 13 amino acids. Germline loops: CDR1 GTSNPN, CDR2 SVGIG (reference sequence). DNA of the CDR3: TGTGCCGGGACCGGTATAAGTAACACTGAAGCTTTCTTT. This encodes CAGTGISNTEAFF. Full variable domain (missing parts from reference TRBV30 and TRBJ1-1): SQTIHQWPATLVQPVGSPLSLECTVEGTSNPNLYWYRQAAGRGLQLLFYSVGIGQISSEVPQNLSASRPQDRQFILSSKKLLLSDSGFYLCAGTGISNTEAFFGQGTRLTVV.

V is TRBV14 and J is TRBJ2-2; weak D call: TRBD1 (6 bases). Germline V gives CDR1 SGHDN, CDR2 FVKESK. With 4 bases removed from V and 3 bases from J, the gap between germline ends came to 18 bases. The CDR3 extends over 17 amino acids. CDR3 amino acids: CASSRRMLGAYTGELFF. DNA of the CDR3: TGTGCCAGCAGCCGCCGCATGTTGGGGGCGTACACCGGGGAGCTGTTTTTT.

V and J are TRBV6-5 and TRBJ1-2, with 7 bases fitting TRBD1. The CDR3 length is 12 residues. Germline-derived CDR1 and CDR2 are MNHEY and SVGAGI. V was pared by 6 bases and J by 5 bases, with 3 bases of the junction left unmatched. The CDR3 nucleotides read TGTGCCAGCAGAAAGACAGGGTATGGCTACACCTTC. It yields the protein CASRKTGYGYTF.

A note on this clone: At one end, the junction sequence differs from germline, possibly due to a read error. The rearrangement links TRBV6-1 to TRBJ1-6, with no clear D. This CDR3 spans 15 amino acids. CDR1 MNHNS and CDR2 SASEGT come from the germline V gene. Here the CDR3 DNA reads TGTGCCAGCTGTGAAGGAACTAACTTTAATTCACCCCTCCACTTT. Translating it yields CASCEGTNFNSPLHF.

The chain links TRBV6-5 to TRBJ1-5; 12 bases line up with TRBD1. This CDR3 has 15 residues. The trim removed 7 bases at V and 6 bases at J, leaving 7 bases unmatched. Looked up from germline, CDR1 is MNHEY and CDR2 is SVGAGI. The CDR3 sequence is CASKRDRGPGQPQHF. DNA of the CDR3: TGTGCCAGCAAAAGGGACAGGGGGCCGGGTCAGCCCCAGCATTTT.